The present T cell receptor (beta chain) was sequenced within a study of blood T cell repertoires in COVID-19. Study-wide context: Nucleic acid was either cDNA or gDNA, and it came from T cells, B-cell-depleted T cells, or PBMCs.

Two negative PCRs, clearance, or symptom resolution were required of recovered Cohort 3 donors. Study processing details: Scientists estimated how many nucleated cells there were by amplifying reference gene primers. TCRdb's table, derived via immunoSEQ multiplex PCR, lists solely in-frame clones and lacks some. The V and J calls and clone size come from that table; D and trimming were worked out from the DNA. Of fewer than 500,000 clones listed, 80% to 90% were seen once; the top ten hold 1% to 1.5%. Sequencing was carried out using PBMCs or T cells enriched from blood (not recorded which). The sequence was obtained from a man younger than 40 who had recovered from COVID-19.

This CDR3 is CASSTDFYNSPLHF. CDR3 sequence (DNA): TGCGCCAGCAGCACGGACTTTTATAATTCACCCCTCCACTTT. The chain recombines TRBV5-1 with TRBJ1-6; D call uncertain. V dropped 4 bases and J dropped 4 bases, with 9 bases sitting between them. The length of the CDR3 is 14 residues. Germline V gene lookup returns CDR1 SGHRS and CDR2 YFSETQ.